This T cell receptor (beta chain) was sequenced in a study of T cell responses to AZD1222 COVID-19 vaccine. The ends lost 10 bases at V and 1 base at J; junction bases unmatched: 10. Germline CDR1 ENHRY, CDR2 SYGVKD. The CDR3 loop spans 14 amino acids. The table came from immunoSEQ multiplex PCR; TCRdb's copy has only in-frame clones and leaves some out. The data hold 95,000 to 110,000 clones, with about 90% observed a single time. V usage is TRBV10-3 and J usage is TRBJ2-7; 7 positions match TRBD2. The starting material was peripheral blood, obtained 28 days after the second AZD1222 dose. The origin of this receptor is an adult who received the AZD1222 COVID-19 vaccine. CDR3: CATRTSGASYEQYF. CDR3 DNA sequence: TGTGCCACCAGGACTAGTGGTGCTTCCTACGAGCAGTACTTC.